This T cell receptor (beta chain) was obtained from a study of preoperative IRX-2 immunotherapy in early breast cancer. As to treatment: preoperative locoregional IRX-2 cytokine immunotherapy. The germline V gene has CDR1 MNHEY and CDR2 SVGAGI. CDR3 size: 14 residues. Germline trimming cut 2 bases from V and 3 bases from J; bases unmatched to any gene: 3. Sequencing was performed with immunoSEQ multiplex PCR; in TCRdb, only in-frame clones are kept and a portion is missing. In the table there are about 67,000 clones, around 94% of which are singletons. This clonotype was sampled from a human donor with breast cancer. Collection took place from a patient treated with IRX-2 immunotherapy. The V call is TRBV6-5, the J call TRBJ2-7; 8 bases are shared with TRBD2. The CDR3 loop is CASSYRRGGYEQYF. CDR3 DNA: TGTGCCAGCAGTTACCGTCGGGGGGGCTACGAGCAGTACTTC.